This T cell receptor beta chain was recovered during a study of regulatory T cells in long-lasting Graves disease. Study observations and caveats: When disease was persistent, TRBV28, TRBJ1-2 and TRBJ2-5 were the favored segments. Possibly, too few samples lowered accuracy.

CDR3-region Arm-PCR and iRepertoire HTBI primers produced the TCR beta libraries. MiXCR was run by TCRdb on the multiplex PCR reads, yielding one entry per CDR3 protein. The table has a few hundred thousand distinct CDR3 sequences, about 15% seen once. The time point: newly diagnosed GD, antithyroid drugs for less than 3 months. Construction of the TCR library relied on RNA isolated from PBMCs. About this clonotype: Antigen: not known.

Trimming removed 7 bases from V and 5 bases from J; junction bases left unmatched: 7. The CDR3 contains 13 residues. Looked up from germline, CDR1 is DFQATT and CDR2 is SNEGSKA (reference sequence). The sample was also reused in another study, on T cells in Graves' hyperthyroidism and ophthalmopathy. In that study: Orbital computed tomography, thyroid ultrasound, serum thyroxine and TRAb, and clinical symptoms together informed the diagnoses.

The sequences come from peripheral blood mononuclear cells (PBMCs), collected at new diagnosis, from a patient treated with antithyroid drugs. The J gene is TRBJ2-7, the V gene TRBV20-1, with 11 bases that match TRBD2. This clonotype originated in a middle-aged woman with Graves disease. CDR3 residues: CSVQLAGVNEQYF. The CDR3 DNA reads as TGCAGTGTCCAACTAGCGGGAGTTAACGAGCAGTACTTC.